Detailed here is one T cell receptor (beta chain). The same CDR3 can be traced to other DNA sequences in this sample. The entry originates in a study of shared clonotypes between healthy human individuals. The table came from immunoSEQ multiplex PCR; TCRdb's copy has only in-frame clones and leaves some out. This sample has around 2.5 million clones, with 93% found just once. Nashville, Tennessee was home to all donors, each a Caucasian adult. Sequencing input: naive CD4+ T cells from PBMCs. Regarding subset: CD45RA+ positively selected. This TCR derives from a man aged 18-30 years in good health. Some clones in this sample may be carry-over from other donors' samples.

The DNA of the CDR3 is TGTGCCAGCAGTGAAGCAGGGGGCAATCAGCCCCAGCATTTT. This gives the protein CASSEAGGNQPQHF. The rearrangement joins TRBV6-1 to TRBJ1-5; D may be TRBD1 (5 bases). This CDR3 is built from 14 residues. Germline CDR1 MNHNS, CDR2 SASEGT. V was trimmed by 0 bases and J by 2 bases, leaving 5 bases between them.